This T cell receptor beta chain was retrieved from a study of T cell changes during pregnancy in multiple sclerosis. Clones were sequenced by immunoSEQ multiplex PCR, and TCRdb holds only the in-frame ones, with some missing. This sample carries about 40,000 clones, less than 95% of them seen once, and the ten largest clones take approximately 1.8%. The J segment lost 4 bases and the V segment lost 0 bases, leaving 3 bases of the junction unmatched. The germline gives CDR1 SNHLY, CDR2 FYNNEI. This CDR3 contains 16 residues. The V gene is TRBV2, the J gene TRBJ2-5, with 12 bases lining up with TRBD2. The sequenced sample was peripheral blood, obtained in the third trimester of pregnancy. This receptor was obtained from a female donor with multiple sclerosis, enrolled in a pregnancy study. In DNA, the CDR3 is TGTGCCAGCAGTGAAGCGAGGGGACTAGCGGGAGAGACCCAGTACTTC. It specifies CASSEARGLAGETQYF.